This T cell receptor (beta chain) was captured by sequencing in a study of blood T cell repertoires in COVID-19. The V end lost 2 bases, the J end lost 4 bases, and 6 bases lay between the germline ends. Germline V gene data show CDR1 as MNHEY and CDR2 as SVGAGI. The CDR3 spans 13 residues. The method was immunoSEQ multiplex PCR; TCRdb's version includes in-frame clones alone and lacks a portion of them. The table shows about 200,000 clones, with under 95% occurring only once. The sample consisted of peripheral blood. The rearrangement joins TRBV6-5 to TRBJ2-1; D gene uncertain. The TCR was taken from a man aged 30 to 45 with acute or convalescent COVID-19. The CDR3 DNA reads as TGTGCCAGCAGTTACGAGAGTTACAATGAGCAGTTCTTC. Translation: CASSYESYNEQFF.